This is a list of T cell receptor beta chains from one sample in a study of cytomegalovirus exposure and HLA in healthy donors. Only in-frame clones appear in the TCRdb table, and some are missing; sequencing was by immunoSEQ multiplex PCR. In the table there are about 160,000 clones, roughly 80% of which are singletons. Sequenced sample: PBMCs. The receptors here all came from a man aged 45-65 years in good health and CMV-seropositive. Each CDR3 is given with its conserved first and last residue. D genes are given only for firm matches. Clone size is given for some rows only: seen once, a few or many times, or a class if the clone is expanded.

D,length,size,J,V,DNA,CDR3
TRBD1,16,.,TRBJ2-3,TRBV7-9,TGTGCCAGCAGCCTGACTCCGGGACAGGGATCAGATACGCAGTATTTT,CASSLTPGQGSDTQYF
TRBD2,20,.,TRBJ2-3,TRBV9,TGTGCCAGCAGCGGAGGGGAGGAATGGCGGGGGGCCCGGAGCACAGATACGCAGTATTTT,CASSGGEEWRGARSTDTQYF
TRBD1,14,few,TRBJ1-4,TRBV5-1,TGCGCCAGCAGCCCGACAGGGAGTAATGAAAAACTGTTTTTT,CASSPTGSNEKLFF
TRBD1,15,.,TRBJ2-5,TRBV4-2,TGTGCCAGCAGCCAGAGAACAGGGGACCAAGAGACCCAGTACTTC,CASSQRTGDQETQYF
.,13,.,TRBJ1-5,TRBV28,TGTGCCAGCAGAGCGCAGAGCAATCAGCCCCAGCATTTT,CASRAQSNQPQHF
TRBD1,15,.,TRBJ1-2,TRBV2,TGTGCCAGCAGTGAAGCGGGACAGGGGCTGAGTGGCTACACCTTC,CASSEAGQGLSGYTF
TRBD2,17,.,TRBJ2-3,TRBV19,TGTGCCAGTAGTAAGAAACCGGGACTAGCGGGAGCAGATACGCAGTATTTT,CASSKKPGLAGADTQYF
TRBD2,15,once,TRBJ2-7,TRBV13,TGTGCCAGCAAAAGACTAGCGGGGGGGCCTGACGAGCAGTACTTC,CASKRLAGGPDEQYF
TRBD1,15,.,TRBJ1-4,TRBV7-9,TGTGCCAGCAGCTTGACAGGGGGAGGAGATGAAAAACTGTTTTTT,CASSLTGGGDEKLFF
TRBD1,19,.,TRBJ1-2,TRBV6-1,TGTGCCAGCAGTGAATATCCCGCGACAGGGCATTCTTCCGGAGATGGCTACACCTTC,CASSEYPATGHSSGDGYTF
TRBD1,14,once,TRBJ1-6,TRBV2,TGTGCCAGCAGCGGGGGGGACAGGGGTTCACCCCTCCACTTT,CASSGGDRGSPLHF
TRBD1,13,.,TRBJ2-5,TRBV2,TGTGCCAGCAGTCGGGACAGGGCTGAGACCCAGTACTTC,CASSRDRAETQYF
TRBD1,19,few,TRBJ2-2,TRBV28,TGTGCCAGCAGTTTTGGCAGGGGGCCGAGCCGCCGTGTCACCGGGGAGCTGTTTTTT,CASSFGRGPSRRVTGELFF
TRBD2,16,.,TRBJ2-3,TRBV7-3,TGTGCCAGCAGCCTTCAGCTAGCGGGAGGGTCAGATACGCAGTATTTT,CASSLQLAGGSDTQYF
TRBD1,16,.,TRBJ1-2,TRBV9,TGTGCCAGCAGCGTAGCAGGGACAGGAGCTAACTATGGCTACACCTTC,CASSVAGTGANYGYTF
.,13,once,TRBJ1-2,TRBV4-3,TGCGCCAGCAGCCATGGACAGCTGTATGGCTACACCTTC,CASSHGQLYGYTF
.,15,.,TRBJ1-1,TRBV5-1,TGCGCCAGCAGCCCCAAGTCGGGGGGAGGGACTGAAGCTTTCTTT,CASSPKSGGGTEAFF
.,12,.,TRBJ1-5,TRBV7-9,TGTGCCAGCAGCACCACAGAGCAGCCCCAGCATTTT,CASSTTEQPQHF
TRBD2,17,.,TRBJ2-5,TRBV7-9,TGTTCCAGCAGCTTAAGGACTAGCGGTTTCCCATCGGAGACCCAGTACTTC,CSSSLRTSGFPSETQYF
.,13,.,TRBJ1-2,TRBV28,TGTGCCAGCAGTCAGAATGTGGGGGGTGGCTACACCTTC,CASSQNVGGGYTF